One T cell receptor (beta chain) is described in this entry. What it recognizes is unknown. These data belong to a study of TIL therapy for anti-PD-1-resistant metastatic lung cancer. Across the study: Tumors had a median PD-L1 proportion score of 5% to 6.5%. Median tumor mutation burden was under 1.9 mutations per megabase.

As to time point: pre-treatment sample, taken before nivolumab and TIL therapy. V gave up 2 bases and J gave up 8 bases, with 18 bases separating them. The CDR3 totals 15 residues. Germline CDR1 reads MDHEN; CDR2 reads SYDVKM. Points from the study as a whole: The cohort had more treatment-naive, never-smoker and oncogene-addicted patients than typical.

Sequencing used immunoSEQ v3. Sequencing depth was around 2.2 million read pairs for survey level, about 5-6.5 million for deep. Assay used: immunoSEQ multiplex PCR; TCRdb lists only in-frame clones, some missing. The sample contains approximately 60,000 clones, 75% to 85% of which appear only once. This sequence was found in a person aged 30 to 80 with non-small cell lung cancer. The material sequenced was blood, taken at baseline. V usage is TRBV28 and J usage is TRBJ1-2, with TRBD1 as a possible D gene (6 bases). The CDR3: CASSLIDRRNGGYTF. The CDR3 DNA follows: TGTGCCAGCAGTTTAATCGACAGGCGAAATGGGGGCTACACCTTC.